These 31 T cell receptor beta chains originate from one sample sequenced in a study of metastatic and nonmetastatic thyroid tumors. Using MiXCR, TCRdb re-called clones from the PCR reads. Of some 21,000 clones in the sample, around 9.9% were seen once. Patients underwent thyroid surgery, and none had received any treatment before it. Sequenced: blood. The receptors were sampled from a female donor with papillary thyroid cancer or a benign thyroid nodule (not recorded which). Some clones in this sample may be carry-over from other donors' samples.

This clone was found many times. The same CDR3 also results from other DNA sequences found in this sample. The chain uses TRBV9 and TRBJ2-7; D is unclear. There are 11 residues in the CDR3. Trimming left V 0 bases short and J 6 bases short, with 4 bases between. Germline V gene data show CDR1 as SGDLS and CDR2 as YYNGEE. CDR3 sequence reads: CASSVVSEQYF. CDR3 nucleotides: TGTGCCAGCAGCGTAGTCTCCGAGCAGTACTTC.

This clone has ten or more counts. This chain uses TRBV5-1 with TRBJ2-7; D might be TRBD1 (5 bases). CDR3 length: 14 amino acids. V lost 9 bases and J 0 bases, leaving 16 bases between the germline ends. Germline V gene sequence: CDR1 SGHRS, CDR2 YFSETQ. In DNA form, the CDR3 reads TGCGCCACCCCAGGGCCCGACAGCTCCTACGAGCAGTACTTC. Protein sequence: CATPGPDSSYEQYF.

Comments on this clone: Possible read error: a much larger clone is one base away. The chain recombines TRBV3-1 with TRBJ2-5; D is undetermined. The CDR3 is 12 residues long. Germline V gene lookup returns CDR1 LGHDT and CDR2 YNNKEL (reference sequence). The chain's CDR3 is CACSQVDETQYF. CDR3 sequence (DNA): TGTGCCTGCAGCCAAGTTGATGAGACCCAGTACTTC.

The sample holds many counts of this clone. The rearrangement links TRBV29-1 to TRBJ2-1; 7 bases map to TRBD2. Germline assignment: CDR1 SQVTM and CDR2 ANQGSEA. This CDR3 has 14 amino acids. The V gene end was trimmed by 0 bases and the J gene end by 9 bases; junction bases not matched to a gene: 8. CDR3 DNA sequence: TGCAGCGTTGAAGATGGTGCAGGGAGGGGTGAGCAGTTCTTC. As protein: CSVEDGAGRGEQFF.

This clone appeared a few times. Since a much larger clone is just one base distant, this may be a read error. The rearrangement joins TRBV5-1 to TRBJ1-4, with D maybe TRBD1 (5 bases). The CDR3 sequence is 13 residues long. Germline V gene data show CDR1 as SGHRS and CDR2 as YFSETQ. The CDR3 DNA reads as TGCGCCAGCAGCTTGGACAGGCTTGAAAAACTGTCTTTT. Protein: CASSLDRLEKLSF.

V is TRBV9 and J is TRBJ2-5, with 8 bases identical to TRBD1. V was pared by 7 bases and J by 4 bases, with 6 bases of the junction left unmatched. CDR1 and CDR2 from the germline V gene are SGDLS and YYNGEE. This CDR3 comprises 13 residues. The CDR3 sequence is CASGGTGGETQYF. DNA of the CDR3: TGTGCCAGCGGCGGGACAGGAGGAGAGACCCAGTACTTC.

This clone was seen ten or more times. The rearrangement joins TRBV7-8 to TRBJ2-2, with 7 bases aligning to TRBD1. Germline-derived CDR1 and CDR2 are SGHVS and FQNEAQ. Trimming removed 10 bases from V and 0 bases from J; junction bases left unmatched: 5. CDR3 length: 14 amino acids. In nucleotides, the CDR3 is TGTGCCACCGTAGGGACAGCGAACACCGGGGAGCTGTTTTTT. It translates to CATVGTANTGELFF.

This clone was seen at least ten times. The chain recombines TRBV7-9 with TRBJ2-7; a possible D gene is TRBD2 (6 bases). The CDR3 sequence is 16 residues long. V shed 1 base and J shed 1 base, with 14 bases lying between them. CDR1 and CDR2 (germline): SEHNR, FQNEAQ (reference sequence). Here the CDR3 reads CASSLGEAGKSYEQYF. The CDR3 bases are TGTGCCAGCAGCTTAGGGGAGGCGGGAAAGTCCTACGAGCAGTACTTC.

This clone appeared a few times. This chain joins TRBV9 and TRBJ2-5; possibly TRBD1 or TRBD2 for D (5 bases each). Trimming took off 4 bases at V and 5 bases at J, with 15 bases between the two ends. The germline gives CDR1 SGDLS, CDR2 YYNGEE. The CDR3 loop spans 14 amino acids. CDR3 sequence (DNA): TGTGCCAGCAGCCCCGGGTGGGGGAAGGAGACCCAGTACTTC. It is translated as CASSPGWGKETQYF.

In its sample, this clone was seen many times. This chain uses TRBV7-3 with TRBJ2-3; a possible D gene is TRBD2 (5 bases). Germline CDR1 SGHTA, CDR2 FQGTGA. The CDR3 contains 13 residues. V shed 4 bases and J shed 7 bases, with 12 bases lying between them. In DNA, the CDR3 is TGTGCCAGCAGCTCAGGTAGCGCCAATACGCAGTATTTT. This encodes CASSSGSANTQYF.

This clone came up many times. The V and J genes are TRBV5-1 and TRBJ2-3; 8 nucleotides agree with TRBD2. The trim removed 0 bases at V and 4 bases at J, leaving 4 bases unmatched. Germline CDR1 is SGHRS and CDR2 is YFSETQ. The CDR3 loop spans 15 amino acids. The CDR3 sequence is CASSLVGRAADTQYF. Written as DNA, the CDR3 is TGCGCCAGCAGCTTGGTCGGGAGGGCCGCAGATACGCAGTATTTT.

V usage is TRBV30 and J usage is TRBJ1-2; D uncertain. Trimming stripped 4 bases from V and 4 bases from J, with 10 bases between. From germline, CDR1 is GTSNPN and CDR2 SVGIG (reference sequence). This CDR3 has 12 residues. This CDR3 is CAWTAGCYGYTF. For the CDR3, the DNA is TGTGCCTGGACAGCAGGTTGCTATGGCTACACCTTC. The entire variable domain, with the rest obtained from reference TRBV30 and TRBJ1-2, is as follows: SQTIHQWPATLVQPVGSPLSLECTVEGTSNPNLYWYRQAAGRGLQLLFYSVGIGQISSEVPQNLSASRPQDRQFILSSKKLLLSDSGFYLCAWTAGCYGYTFGSGTRLTVV.

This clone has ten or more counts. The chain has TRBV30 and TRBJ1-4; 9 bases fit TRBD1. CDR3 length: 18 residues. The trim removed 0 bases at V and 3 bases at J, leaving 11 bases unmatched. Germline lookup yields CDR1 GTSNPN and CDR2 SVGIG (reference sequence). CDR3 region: CAWSVLPLTGGANEKLFF. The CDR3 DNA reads TGTGCCTGGAGTGTTCTCCCCTTGACAGGGGGAGCTAATGAAAAACTGTTTTTT.

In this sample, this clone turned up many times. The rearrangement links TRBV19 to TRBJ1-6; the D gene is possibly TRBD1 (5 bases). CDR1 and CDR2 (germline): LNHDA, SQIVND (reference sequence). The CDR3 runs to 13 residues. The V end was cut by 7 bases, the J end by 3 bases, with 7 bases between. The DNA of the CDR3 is TGTGCCAGTAAAGACAGCTATAATTCACCCCTCCACTTT. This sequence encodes CASKDSYNSPLHF.

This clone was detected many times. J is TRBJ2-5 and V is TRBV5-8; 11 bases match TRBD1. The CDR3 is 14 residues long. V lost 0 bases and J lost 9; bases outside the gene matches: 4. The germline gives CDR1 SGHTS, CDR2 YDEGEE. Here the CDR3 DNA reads TGTGCCAGCAGCTTGGAGGGACAGGGGGAGGCCCAGTACTTC. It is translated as CASSLEGQGEAQYF.

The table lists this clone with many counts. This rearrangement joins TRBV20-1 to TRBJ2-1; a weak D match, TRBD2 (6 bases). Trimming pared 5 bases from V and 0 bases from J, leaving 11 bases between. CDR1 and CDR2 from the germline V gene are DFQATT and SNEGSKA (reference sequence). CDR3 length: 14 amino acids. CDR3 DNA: TGCAGTGCTGGGACTTCCAGCTCCTACAATGAGCAGTTCTTC. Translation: CSAGTSSSYNEQFF.

The CDR3 sequence is CASSPATGTLSRANVLTF. For the CDR3, the DNA is TGTGCCAGCAGTCCCGCGACAGGGACCCTCAGCAGGGCCAACGTCCTGACTTTC. This sequence joins TRBV28 and TRBJ2-6, with 7 bases identical to TRBD1. The CDR3 consists of 18 residues. Per the germline V gene, CDR1 is MDHEN and CDR2 is SYDVKM. After removal of 5 bases from V and 5 bases from J, the junction contained 15 bases not matched to a gene. The full variable domain, in which reference TRBV28 and TRBJ2-6 provide the parts outside the CDR3, is DVKVTQSSRYLVKRTGEKVFLECVQDMDHENMFWYRQDPGLGLRLIYFSYDVKMKEKGDIPEGYSVSREKKERFSLILESASTNQTSMYLCASSPATGTLSRANVLTFGAGSRLTVL.

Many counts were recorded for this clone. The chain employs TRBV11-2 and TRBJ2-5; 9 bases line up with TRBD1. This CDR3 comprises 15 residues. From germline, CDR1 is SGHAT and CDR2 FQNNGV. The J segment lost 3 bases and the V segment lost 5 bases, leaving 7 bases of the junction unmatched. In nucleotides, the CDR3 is TGTGCCAGCAGCCGTTGGACAGGGGCCGAAGAGACCCAGTACTTC. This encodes CASSRWTGAEETQYF.

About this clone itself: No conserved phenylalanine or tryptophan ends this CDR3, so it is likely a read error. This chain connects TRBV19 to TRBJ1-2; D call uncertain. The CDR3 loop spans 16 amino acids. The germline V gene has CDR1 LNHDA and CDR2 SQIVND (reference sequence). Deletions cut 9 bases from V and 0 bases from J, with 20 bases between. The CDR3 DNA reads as TGTGCCAGCACCCCCGAGTGGGTCAGAGCTAACTATGGCTACACCCTC. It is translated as CASTPEWVRANYGYTL.

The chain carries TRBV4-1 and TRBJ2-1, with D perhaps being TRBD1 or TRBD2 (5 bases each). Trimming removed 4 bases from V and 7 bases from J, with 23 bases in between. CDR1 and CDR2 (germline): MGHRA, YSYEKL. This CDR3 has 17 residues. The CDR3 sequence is CASSPLGPGTFGNEQFF. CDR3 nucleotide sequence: TGCGCCAGCAGCCCCCTGGGACCGGGAACCTTTGGGAATGAGCAGTTCTTC.

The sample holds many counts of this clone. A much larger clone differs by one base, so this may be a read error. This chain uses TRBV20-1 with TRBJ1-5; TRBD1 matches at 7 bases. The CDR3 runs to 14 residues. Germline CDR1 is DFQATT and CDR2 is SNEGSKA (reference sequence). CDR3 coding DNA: TGCGGTGTAACGGGACAGACTAGCAATCAGCCCCAGCATTTT. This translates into CGVTGQTSNQPQHF.

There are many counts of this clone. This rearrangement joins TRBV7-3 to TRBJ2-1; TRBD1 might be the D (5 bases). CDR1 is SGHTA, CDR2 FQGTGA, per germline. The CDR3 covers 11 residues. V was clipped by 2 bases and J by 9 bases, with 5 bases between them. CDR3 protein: CASSLGAEQFF. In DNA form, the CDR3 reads TGTGCCAGCAGCTTAGGGGCTGAGCAGTTCTTC.

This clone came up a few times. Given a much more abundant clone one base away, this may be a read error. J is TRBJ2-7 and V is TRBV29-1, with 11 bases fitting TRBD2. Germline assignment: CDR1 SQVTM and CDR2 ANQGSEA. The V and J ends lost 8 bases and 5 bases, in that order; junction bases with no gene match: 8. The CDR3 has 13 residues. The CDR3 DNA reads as TGCAGCTCCCTAGCGGGAGGTAACCACGAGCAGTACTTC. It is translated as CSSLAGGNHEQYF.

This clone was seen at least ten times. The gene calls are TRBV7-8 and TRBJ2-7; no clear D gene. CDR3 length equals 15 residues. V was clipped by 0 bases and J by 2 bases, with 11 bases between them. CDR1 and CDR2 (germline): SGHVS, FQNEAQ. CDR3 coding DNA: TGTGCCAGCAGCTTAGCGGTTGCAGGTACCTACGAGCAGTACTTC. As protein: CASSLAVAGTYEQYF.

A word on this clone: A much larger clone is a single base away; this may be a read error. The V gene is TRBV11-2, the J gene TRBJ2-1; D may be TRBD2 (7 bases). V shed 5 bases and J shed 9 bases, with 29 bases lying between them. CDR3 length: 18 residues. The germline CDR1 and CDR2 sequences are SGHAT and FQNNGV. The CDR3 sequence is CASSLRRALGGVLIEQFF. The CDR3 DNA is TGTGCCAGCAGCCTTAGGAGGGCTCTAGGGGGGGTTCTGATTGAGCAGTTCTTC. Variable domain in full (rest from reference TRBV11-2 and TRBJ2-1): EAGVAQSPRYKIIEKRQSVAFWCNPISGHATLYWYQQILGQGPKLLIQFQNNGVVDDSQLPKDRFSAERLKGVDSTLKIQPAKLEDSAVYLCASSLRRALGGVLIEQFFGPGTRLTVL.

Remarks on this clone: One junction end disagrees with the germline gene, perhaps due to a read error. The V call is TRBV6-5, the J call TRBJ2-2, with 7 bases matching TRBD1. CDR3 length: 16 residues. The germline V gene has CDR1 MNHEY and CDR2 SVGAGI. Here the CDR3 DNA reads TGTGCCAGCAGCTACTGTCAGGGGGATGACACCGGGGAGCTGTTTTTT. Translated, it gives CASSYCQGDDTGELFF.

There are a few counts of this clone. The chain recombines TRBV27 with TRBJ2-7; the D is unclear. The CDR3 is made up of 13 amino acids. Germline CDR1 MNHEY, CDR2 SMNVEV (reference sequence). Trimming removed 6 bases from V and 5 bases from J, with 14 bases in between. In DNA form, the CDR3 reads TGTGCCAGCAGGGACCTCTGGGCACACGAGCAGTACTTC. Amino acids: CASRDLWAHEQYF.

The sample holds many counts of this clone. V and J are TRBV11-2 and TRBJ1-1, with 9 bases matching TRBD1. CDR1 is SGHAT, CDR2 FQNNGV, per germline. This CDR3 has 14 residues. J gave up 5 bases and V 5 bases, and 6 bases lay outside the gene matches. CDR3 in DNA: TGTGCCAGCAGCCGACAGGGGGGAAGGACTGAAGCTTTCTTT. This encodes CASSRQGGRTEAFF.

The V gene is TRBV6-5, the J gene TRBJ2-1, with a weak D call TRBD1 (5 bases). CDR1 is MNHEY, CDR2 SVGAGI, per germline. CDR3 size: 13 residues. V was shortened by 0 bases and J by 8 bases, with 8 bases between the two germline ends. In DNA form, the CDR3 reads TGTGCCAGCAGTTACTCAGGGGCGGATGAGCAGTTCTTC. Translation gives CASSYSGADEQFF.

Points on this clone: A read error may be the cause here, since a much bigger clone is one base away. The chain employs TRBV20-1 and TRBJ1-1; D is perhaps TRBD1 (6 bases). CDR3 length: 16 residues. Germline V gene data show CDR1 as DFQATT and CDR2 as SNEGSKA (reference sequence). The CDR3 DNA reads TGCAGTGCTAGAAGGAACAGGGCATCTCTTGACACTGAAGATTTCTTT. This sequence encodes CSARRNRASLDTEDFF.

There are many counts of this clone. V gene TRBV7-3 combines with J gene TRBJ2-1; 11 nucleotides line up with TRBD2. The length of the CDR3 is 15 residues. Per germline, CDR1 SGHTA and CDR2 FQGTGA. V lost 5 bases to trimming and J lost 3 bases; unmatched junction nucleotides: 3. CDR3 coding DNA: TGTGCCAGCAGCCAACTAGCGGGGGTCTACAATGAGCAGTTCTTC. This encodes CASSQLAGVYNEQFF.